Sequencing of this T cell receptor beta chain was carried out in a study of control samples from healthy donors and cancer patients. V shed 10 bases and J 8 bases; nucleotides not matched to a gene: 14. Germline CDR1 and CDR2: LNHDA and SQIVND (reference sequence). This CDR3 has 16 residues. Only in-frame clones appear in the TCRdb table, and some are missing; sequencing was by immunoSEQ multiplex PCR. Of roughly 170,000 clones detected, roughly 94% appear once; the ten largest clones hold 1.3% to 1.5%. The chain joins TRBV19 to TRBJ2-2, with TRBD1 matching over 12 bases. This TCR derives from a woman aged 18-35 years in good health. The sample consisted of blood. The DNA of the CDR3 is TGTGCCACTTCGCCACGGGGACAGGGGGCCTGGGGGGAGCTGTTTTTT. Protein: CATSPRGQGAWGELFF.